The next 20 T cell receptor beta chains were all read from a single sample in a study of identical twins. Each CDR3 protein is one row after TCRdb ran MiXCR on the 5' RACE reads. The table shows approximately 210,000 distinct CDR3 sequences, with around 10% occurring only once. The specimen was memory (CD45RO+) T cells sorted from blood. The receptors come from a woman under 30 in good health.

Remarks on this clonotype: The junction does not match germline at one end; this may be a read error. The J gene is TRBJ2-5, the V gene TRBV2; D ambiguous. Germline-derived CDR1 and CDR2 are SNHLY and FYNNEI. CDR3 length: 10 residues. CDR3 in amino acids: CASSEFFLDF. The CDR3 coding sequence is TGTGCCAGCAGTGAATTCTTCCTGGACTTC.

The CDR3 loop reads CASSQRVAGGRTGELFF. Here the CDR3 DNA reads TGTGCCAGCAGCCAAAGGGTAGCGGGGGGGCGTACCGGGGAGCTGTTTTTT. The genes are TRBV11-2 and TRBJ2-2; TRBD2 matches 11 bases. This CDR3 region has 17 residues. The germline CDR1 and CDR2 sequences are SGHAT and FQNNGV. V lost 5 bases and J lost 5; bases outside the gene matches: 10.

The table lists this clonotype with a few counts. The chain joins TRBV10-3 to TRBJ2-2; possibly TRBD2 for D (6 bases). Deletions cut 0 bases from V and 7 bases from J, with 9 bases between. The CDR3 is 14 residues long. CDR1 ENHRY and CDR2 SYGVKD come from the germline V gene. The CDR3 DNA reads TGTGCCATCAGTGAGTCGAGGGGAGGCGGGGAGCTGTTTTTT. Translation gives CAISESRGGGELFF.

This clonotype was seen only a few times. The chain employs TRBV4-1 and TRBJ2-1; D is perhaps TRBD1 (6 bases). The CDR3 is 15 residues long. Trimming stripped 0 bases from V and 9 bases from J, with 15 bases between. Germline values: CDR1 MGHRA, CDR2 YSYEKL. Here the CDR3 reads CASSQDGNRASEQFF. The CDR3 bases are TGCGCCAGCAGCCAAGATGGGAACAGGGCAAGTGAGCAGTTCTTC.

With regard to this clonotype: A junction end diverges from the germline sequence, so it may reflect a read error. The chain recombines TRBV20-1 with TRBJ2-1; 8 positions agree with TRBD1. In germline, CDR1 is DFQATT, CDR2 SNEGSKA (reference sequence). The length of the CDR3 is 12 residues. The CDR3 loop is CSARDDRTGLVF. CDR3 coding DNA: TGCAGTGCTAGAGATGACAGGACAGGGTTAGTCTTC.

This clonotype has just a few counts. This CDR3 reads CSARRDRNYEQYF. DNA for the CDR3: TGCAGTGCTAGACGGGACCGAAACTACGAGCAGTACTTC. J is TRBJ2-7 and V is TRBV20-1; D may be TRBD1 or TRBD2 (5 bases each). V was pared by 2 bases and J by 3 bases, with 11 bases between. The germline gives CDR1 DFQATT, CDR2 SNEGSKA (reference sequence). This CDR3 comprises 13 residues.

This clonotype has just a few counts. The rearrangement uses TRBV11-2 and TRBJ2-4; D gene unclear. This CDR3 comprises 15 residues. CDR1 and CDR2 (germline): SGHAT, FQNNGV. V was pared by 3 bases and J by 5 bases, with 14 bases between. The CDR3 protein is CASSFRVSKENIQYF. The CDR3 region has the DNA TGTGCCAGCAGCTTCCGGGTCTCTAAGGAAAACATTCAGTACTTC.

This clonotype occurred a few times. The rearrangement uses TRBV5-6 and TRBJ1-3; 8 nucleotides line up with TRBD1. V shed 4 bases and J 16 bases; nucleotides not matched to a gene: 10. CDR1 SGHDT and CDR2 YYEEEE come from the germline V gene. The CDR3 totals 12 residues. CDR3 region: CASSAKTGAKYF. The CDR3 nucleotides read TGTGCCAGCAGCGCAAAGACAGGGGCTAAGTATTTT.

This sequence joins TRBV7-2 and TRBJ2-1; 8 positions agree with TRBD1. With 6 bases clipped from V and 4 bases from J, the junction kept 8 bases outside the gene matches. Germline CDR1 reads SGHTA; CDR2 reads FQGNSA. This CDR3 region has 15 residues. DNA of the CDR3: TGTGCCAGCAGATCAGACAGGGGTGTATACAATGAGCAGTTCTTC. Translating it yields CASRSDRGVYNEQFF.

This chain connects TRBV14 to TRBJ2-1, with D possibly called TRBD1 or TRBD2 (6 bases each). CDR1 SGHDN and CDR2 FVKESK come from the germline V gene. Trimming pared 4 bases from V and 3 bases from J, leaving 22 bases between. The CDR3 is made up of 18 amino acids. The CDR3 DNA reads TGTGCCAGCAGCCCATACTACGGAAGGGGGGCCGGCTACAATGAGCAGTTCTTC. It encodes CASSPYYGRGAGYNEQFF.

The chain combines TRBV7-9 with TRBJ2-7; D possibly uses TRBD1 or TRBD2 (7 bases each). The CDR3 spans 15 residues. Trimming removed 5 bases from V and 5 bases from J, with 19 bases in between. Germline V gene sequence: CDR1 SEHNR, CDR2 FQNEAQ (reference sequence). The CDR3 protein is CASSPGGGFNHEQYF. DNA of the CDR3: TGTGCCAGCAGCCCAGGGGGGGGGTTTAACCACGAGCAGTACTTC.

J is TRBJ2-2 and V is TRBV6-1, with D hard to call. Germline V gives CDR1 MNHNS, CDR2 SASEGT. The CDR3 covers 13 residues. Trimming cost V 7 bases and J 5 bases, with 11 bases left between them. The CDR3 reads CASNPPLTGELFF. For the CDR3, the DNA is TGTGCCAGCAATCCCCCACTAACCGGGGAGCTGTTTTTT.

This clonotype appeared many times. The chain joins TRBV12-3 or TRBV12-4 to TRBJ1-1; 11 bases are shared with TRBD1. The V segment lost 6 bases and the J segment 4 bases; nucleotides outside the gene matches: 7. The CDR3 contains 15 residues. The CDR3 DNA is TGTGCCAGCAGACCCCGTGGACAGGGGGCCACTGAAGCTTTCTTT. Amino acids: CASRPRGQGATEAFF.

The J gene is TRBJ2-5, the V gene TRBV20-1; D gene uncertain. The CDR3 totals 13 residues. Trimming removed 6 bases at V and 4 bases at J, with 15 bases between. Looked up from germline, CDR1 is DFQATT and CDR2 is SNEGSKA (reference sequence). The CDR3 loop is CSAPSISRETQYF. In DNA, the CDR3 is TGCAGTGCCCCGTCCATATCGCGAGAGACCCAGTACTTC.

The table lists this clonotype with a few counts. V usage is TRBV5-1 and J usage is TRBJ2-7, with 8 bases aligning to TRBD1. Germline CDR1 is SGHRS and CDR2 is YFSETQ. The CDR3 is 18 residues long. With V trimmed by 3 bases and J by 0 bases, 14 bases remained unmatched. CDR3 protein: CASSWGARQGPSSYEQYF. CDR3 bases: TGCGCCAGCAGCTGGGGCGCTAGACAGGGGCCGAGCTCCTACGAGCAGTACTTC.

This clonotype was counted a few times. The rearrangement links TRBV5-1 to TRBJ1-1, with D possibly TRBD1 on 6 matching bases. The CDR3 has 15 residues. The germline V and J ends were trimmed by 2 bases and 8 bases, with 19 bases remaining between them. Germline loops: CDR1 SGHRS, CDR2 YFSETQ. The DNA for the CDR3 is TGCGCCAGCAGCTTATTTGGGCAGGGGATGTTCGAAGCTTTCTTT. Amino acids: CASSLFGQGMFEAFF. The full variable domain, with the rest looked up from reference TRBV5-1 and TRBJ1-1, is KAGVTQTPRYLIKTRGQQVTLSCSPISGHRSVSWYQQTPGQGLQFLFEYFSETQRNKGNFPGRFSGRQFSNSRSEMNVSTLELGDSALYLCASSLFGQGMFEAFFGQGTRLTVV.

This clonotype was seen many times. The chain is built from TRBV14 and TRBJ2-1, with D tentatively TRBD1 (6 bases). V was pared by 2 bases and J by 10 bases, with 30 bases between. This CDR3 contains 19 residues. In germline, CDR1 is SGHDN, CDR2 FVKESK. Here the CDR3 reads CASSQFKGVAVRGREEQFF. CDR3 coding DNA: TGTGCCAGCAGCCAATTCAAGGGGGTGGCTGTCCGGGGAAGGGAGGAGCAGTTCTTC.

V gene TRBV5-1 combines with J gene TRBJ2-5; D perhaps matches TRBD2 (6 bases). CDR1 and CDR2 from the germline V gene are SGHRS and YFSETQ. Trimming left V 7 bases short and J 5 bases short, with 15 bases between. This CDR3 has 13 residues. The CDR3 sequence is CASRSGQVETQYF. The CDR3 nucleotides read TGCGCCAGCCGTAGCGGTCAAGTGGAGACCCAGTACTTC.

The CDR3 DNA sequence: TGTGCCAGCAGTGAATGGGGAGGTGCCGGGGAGCTGTTTTTT. Its translation: CASSEWGGAGELFF. The chain has TRBV6-4 and TRBJ2-2; perhaps TRBD2 as D (6 bases). Germline V gene lookup returns CDR1 MRHNA and CDR2 SNTAGT. V dropped 3 bases and J dropped 6 bases, with 11 bases sitting between them. The CDR3 spans 14 residues.

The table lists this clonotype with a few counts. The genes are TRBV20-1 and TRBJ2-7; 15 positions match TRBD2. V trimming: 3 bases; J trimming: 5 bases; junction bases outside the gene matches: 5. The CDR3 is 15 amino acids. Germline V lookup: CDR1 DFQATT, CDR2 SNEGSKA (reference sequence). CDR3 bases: TGCAGTGCTAGCGGGACTAGCGGGAGGTCCCACGAGCAGTACTTC. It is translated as CSASGTSGRSHEQYF.